Reported below is one T cell receptor beta chain. This sample stems from a study of technical replicates of blood from a few donors. Assay used: immunoSEQ multiplex PCR; TCRdb lists only in-frame clones, some missing. The sample holds about 80,000 clones, 90% to 95% seen once. V gave up 1 base and J gave up 5 bases; unmatched junction bases: 17. Germline-derived CDR1 and CDR2 are LGHNA and YNFKEQ. The CDR3 has 20 residues. The TCR was taken from a human donor in good health. Sequencing input: T cells isolated from PBMCs. The chain combines TRBV4-2 with TRBJ1-1; the match to TRBD1 covers 12 bases. As DNA, the CDR3 is TGTGCCAGCAGCCAAGCAACAACCCCGGGACAGGGGGCAGGAGGGACTGAAGCTTTCTTT. This encodes CASSQATTPGQGAGGTEAFF.